This T cell receptor (beta chain) was identified during a study of cytomegalovirus exposure and HLA in healthy donors. In the PCR, 60 Vbeta and 13 Jbeta primers were used. Sequenced by immunoSEQ multiplex PCR; TCRdb stores in-frame clones only, minus some. The sample lists approximately 100,000 clones; about four fifths were seen once. This CDR3 is built from 15 residues. V shed 4 bases, J shed 8 bases, and the junction held 13 bases outside the gene matches. CDR1 MGHRA and CDR2 YSYEKL come from the germline V gene. This receptor was identified in a woman in her forties in good health and CMV-seronegative. Sequenced input: PBMCs. This chain connects TRBV4-1 to TRBJ2-7, with 8 nucleotides matching TRBD1. The CDR3 protein is CASSLQPGQEGKQYF. The CDR3 DNA is TGCGCCAGCAGCCTCCAGCCGGGACAGGAGGGGAAGCAGTACTTC.